The text below deals with one T cell receptor beta chain. Antigen unknown. The data originate from a study of cytomegalovirus exposure and HLA in healthy donors. Study-wide findings and caveats: A later analysis found common viral pathogens apparently linked to several of the most significant clusters. An analysis was carried out later, and it reportedly showed fewer N-insertions in an Asian-associated ancestry cluster than the approximately 710-donor mean.

With 60 Vbeta and 13 Jbeta primers, the PCR was carried out. Assay: immunoSEQ multiplex PCR; the TCRdb copy retains only in-frame clones and omits some. The sample yields approximately 100,000 clones, roughly 76% seen once. Per germline, CDR1 MGHRA and CDR2 YSYEKL. With V trimmed by 4 bases and J by 0 bases, 8 bases remained unmatched. This CDR3 comprises 17 residues. The V gene is TRBV4-1, the J gene TRBJ2-3; 9 positions match TRBD2. This clonotype was sampled from a middle-aged man in good health and CMV-seronegative. Sequencing was performed on PBMCs. CDR3 sequence reads: CASSREGGGASTDTQYF. The CDR3 nucleotides are TGCGCCAGCAGCCGTGAGGGCGGGGGGGCGAGCACAGATACGCAGTATTTT.